This paragraph reports one TCR beta chain. The CDR3 covers 16 residues. The V segment lost 5 bases and the J segment 2 bases; nucleotides outside the gene matches: 9. CDR1 is LNHDA, CDR2 SQIVND, per germline (reference sequence). Authors' data handling: Using reference gene primer amplification, nucleated cell counts were estimated. Measured with immunoSEQ multiplex PCR; TCRdb has only the in-frame clones, and not every one. V and J calls and clone size follow that table, whereas D and trimming were derived from the DNA. This table has approximately 210,000 clones, roughly nine tenths appearing once. This sample was taken from a study of blood T cell repertoires in COVID-19. Study details: Samples of COVID-19 (acute and convalescent) were obtained from the United States, Italy and Spain.

The gene calls are TRBV19 and TRBJ1-2; TRBD1 agrees at 9 bases. The sequence derives from a man in his forties with active or convalescent COVID-19. Sequences were obtained from peripheral blood. The CDR3 DNA follows: TGTGCCAGTAGTGCAAGAGCCGGACAGGGGAACTATGGCTACACCTTC. Its protein product is CASSARAGQGNYGYTF.